The 4 T cell receptor beta chains listed next were all sequenced from one sample in a study of OX40 agonist ivuxolimab in advanced cancers. Profiling relied on immunoSEQ multiplex PCR, and the TCRdb table lists in-frame clones only, not all of them. Found here are tens of thousands of clones, roughly 90% of them singletons; the top ten hold approximately 1.3%. The source was CD4+ or CD8+ T cells sorted from blood, collected in a trial of the OX40 agonist ivuxolimab. Every receptor here comes from an adult with an advanced solid tumor such as melanoma, head and neck, liver or kidney cancer.

The chain is built from TRBV5-1 and TRBJ1-5; 9 nucleotides align to TRBD1. The V gene's germline CDR1 is SGHRS and CDR2 YFSETQ. V was pared by 4 bases and J by 6 bases, with 8 bases of the junction left unmatched. CDR3 length: 15 residues. CDR3 loop: CASSPGTGNSQPQHF. The DNA of the CDR3 is TGCGCCAGCAGCCCCGGGACAGGGAATAGTCAGCCCCAGCATTTT.

A single count supports this clone. The V and J genes are TRBV6-1 and TRBJ2-1; D may be TRBD2 (5 bases). This CDR3 contains 12 residues. Trimming took 5 bases from V and 7 from J, leaving 9 bases between them. Germline V lookup: CDR1 MNHNS, CDR2 SASEGT. CDR3 residues: CASSPWRNEQFF. In DNA form, the CDR3 reads TGTGCCAGCAGTCCTTGGAGGAATGAGCAGTTCTTC.

This clone was observed once. The chain employs TRBV30 and TRBJ2-3; D is uncertain. From germline, CDR1 is GTSNPN and CDR2 SVGIG (reference sequence). This CDR3 has 12 residues. V was cut by 4 bases and J by 2 bases, with 7 bases left in between. CDR3 coding DNA: TGTGCCTGGAAACTTTACACAGATACGCAGTATTTT. Its protein is CAWKLYTDTQYF.

The CDR3 DNA sequence: TGTGCCAGCAGTGAGAGGGGGCGTGGGACCTCTGGAAACACCATATATTTT. Its protein product is CASSERGRGTSGNTIYF. The chain couples TRBV7-9 to TRBJ1-3; 7 nucleotides align to TRBD1. CDR3 size: 17 residues. J gave up 0 bases and V 6 bases, and 11 bases lay outside the gene matches. The germline V gene has CDR1 SEHNR and CDR2 FQNEAQ (reference sequence).